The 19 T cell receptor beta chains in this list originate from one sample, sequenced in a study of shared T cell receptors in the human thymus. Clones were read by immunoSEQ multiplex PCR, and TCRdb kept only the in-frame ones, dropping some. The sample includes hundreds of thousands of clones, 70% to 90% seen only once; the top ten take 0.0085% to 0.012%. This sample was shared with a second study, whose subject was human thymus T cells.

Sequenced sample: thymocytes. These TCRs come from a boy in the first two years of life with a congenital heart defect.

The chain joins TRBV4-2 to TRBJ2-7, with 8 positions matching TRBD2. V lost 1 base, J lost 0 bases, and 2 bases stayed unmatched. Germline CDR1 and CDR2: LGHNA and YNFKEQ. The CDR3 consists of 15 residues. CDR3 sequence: CASSQAAGVSYEQYF. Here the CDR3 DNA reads TGTGCCAGCAGCCAAGCAGCGGGGGTCTCCTACGAGCAGTACTTC.

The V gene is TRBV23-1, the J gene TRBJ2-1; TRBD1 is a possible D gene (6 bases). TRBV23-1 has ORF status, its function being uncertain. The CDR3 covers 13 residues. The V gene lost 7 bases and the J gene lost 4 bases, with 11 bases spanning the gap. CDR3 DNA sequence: TGCGCCAGCACCCTCAGGGGATACAATGAGCAGTTCTTC. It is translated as CASTLRGYNEQFF.

The chain's CDR3 is CAWSVRAGANVLTF. CDR3 sequence (DNA): TGTGCCTGGAGTGTACGGGCTGGGGCCAACGTCCTGACTTTC. The chain combines TRBV30 with TRBJ2-6; D is unresolved. Germline CDR1 and CDR2: GTSNPN and SVGIG (reference sequence). V gave up 0 bases and J gave up 2 bases, with 5 bases separating them. The CDR3 contains 14 residues. The full variable domain, in which reference TRBV30 and TRBJ2-6 provide the parts outside the CDR3, is SQTIHQWPATLVQPVGSPLSLECTVEGTSNPNLYWYRQAAGRGLQLLFYSVGIGQISSEVPQNLSASRPQDRQFILSSKKLLLSDSGFYLCAWSVRAGANVLTFGAGSRLTVL.

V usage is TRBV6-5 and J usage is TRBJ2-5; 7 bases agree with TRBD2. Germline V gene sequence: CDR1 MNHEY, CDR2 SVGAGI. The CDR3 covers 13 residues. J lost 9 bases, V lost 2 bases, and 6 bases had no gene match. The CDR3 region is CASSYQVGGPQYF. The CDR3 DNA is TGTGCCAGCAGTTACCAGGTGGGAGGGCCCCAGTACTTC.

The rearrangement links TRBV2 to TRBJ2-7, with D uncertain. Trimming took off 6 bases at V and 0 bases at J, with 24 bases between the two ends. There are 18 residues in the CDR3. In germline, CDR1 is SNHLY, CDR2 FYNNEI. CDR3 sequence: CASSTIARRNVSSYEQYF. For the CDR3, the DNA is TGTGCCAGCAGCACGATAGCTCGACGGAACGTCAGCTCCTACGAGCAGTACTTC.

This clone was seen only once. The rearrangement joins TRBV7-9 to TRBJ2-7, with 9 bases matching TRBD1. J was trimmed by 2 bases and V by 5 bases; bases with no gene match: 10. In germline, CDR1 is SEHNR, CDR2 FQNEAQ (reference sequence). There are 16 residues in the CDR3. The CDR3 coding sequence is TGTGCCAGCAGCCCGGTAGGGGGACAGGGCCCCTACGAGCAGTACTTC. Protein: CASSPVGGQGPYEQYF.

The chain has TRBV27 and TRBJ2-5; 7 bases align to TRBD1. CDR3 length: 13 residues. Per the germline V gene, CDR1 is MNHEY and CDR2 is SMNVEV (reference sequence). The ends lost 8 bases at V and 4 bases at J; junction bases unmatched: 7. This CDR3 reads CASARGGGETQYF. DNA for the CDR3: TGTGCCAGCGCGCGAGGGGGCGGAGAGACCCAGTACTTC.

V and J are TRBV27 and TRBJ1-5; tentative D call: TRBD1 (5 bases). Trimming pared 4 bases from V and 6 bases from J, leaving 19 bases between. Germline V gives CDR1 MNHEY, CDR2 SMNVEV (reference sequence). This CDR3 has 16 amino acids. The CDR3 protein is CASSSRGRAVGQPQHF. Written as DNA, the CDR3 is TGTGCCAGCAGTTCCCGAGGCAGGGCTGTGGGTCAGCCCCAGCATTTT.

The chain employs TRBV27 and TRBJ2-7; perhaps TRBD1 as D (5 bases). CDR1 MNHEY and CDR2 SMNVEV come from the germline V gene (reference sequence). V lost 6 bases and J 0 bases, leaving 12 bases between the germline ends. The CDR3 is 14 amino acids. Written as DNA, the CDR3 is TGTGCCAGCAGACAAGACAGATTCTCCTACGAGCAGTACTTC. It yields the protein CASRQDRFSYEQYF.

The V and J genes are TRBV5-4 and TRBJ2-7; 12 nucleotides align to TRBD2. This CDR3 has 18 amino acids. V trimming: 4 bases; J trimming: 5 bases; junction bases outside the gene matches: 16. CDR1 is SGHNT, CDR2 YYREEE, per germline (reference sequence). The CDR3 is CASSPFETSGRRLDEQYF. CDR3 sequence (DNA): TGTGCCAGCAGCCCATTCGAGACTAGCGGGAGAAGGCTCGACGAGCAGTACTTC.

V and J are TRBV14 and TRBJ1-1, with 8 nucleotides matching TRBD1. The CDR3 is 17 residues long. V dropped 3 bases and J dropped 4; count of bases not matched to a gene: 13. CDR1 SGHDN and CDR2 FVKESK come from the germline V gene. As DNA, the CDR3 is TGTGCCAGCAGCCAGCCCCCAGGGGGCCGATCGCCCACTGAAGCTTTCTTT. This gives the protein CASSQPPGGRSPTEAFF.

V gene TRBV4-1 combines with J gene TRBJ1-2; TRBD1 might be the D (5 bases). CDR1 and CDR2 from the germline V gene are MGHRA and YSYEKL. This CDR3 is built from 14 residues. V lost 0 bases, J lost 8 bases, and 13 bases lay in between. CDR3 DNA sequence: TGCGCCAGCAGCCAAGATAGGCAGGGCCGCGGCTACACCTTC. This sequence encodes CASSQDRQGRGYTF.

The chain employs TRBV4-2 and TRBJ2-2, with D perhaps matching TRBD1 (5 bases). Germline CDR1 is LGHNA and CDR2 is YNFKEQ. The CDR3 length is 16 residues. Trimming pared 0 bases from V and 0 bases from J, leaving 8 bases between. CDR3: CASSQDFRANTGELFF. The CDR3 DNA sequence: TGTGCCAGCAGCCAAGACTTCAGGGCGAACACCGGGGAGCTGTTTTTT.

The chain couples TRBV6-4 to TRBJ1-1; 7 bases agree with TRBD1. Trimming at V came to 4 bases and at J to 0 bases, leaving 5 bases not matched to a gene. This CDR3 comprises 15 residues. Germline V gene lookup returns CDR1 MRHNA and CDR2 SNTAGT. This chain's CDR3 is CASSVTGTVNTEAFF. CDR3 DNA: TGTGCCAGCAGTGTCACCGGGACAGTGAACACTGAAGCTTTCTTT.

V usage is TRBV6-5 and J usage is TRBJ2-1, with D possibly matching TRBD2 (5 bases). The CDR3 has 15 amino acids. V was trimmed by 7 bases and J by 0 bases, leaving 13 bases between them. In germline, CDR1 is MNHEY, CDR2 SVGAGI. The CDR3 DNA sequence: TGTGCCAGCATAGGAAGCGGCCGCTCCTACAATGAGCAGTTCTTC. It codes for CASIGSGRSYNEQFF.

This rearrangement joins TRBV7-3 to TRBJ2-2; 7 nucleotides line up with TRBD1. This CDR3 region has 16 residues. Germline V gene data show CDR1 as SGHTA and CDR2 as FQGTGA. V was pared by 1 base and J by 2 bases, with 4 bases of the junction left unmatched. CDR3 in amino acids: CASSLIGTANTGELFF. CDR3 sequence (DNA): TGTGCCAGCAGCTTAATTGGGACAGCTAACACCGGGGAGCTGTTTTTT.

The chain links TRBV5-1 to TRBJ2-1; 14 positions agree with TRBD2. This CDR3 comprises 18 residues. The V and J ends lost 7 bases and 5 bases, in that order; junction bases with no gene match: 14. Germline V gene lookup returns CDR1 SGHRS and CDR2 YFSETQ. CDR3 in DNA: TGCGCCAGCGGCCTGACTAGCGGGAGGGCTCTATCCCACAATGAGCAGTTCTTC. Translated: CASGLTSGRALSHNEQFF.

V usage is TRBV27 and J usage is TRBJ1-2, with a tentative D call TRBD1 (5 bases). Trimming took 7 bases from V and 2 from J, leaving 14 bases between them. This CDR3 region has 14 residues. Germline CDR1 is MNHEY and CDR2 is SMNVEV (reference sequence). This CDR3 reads CASTPQGANYGYTF. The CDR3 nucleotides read TGTGCCAGCACACCCCAAGGGGCCAACTATGGCTACACCTTC.

The CDR3 sequence is CASSLGRSGNTIYF. CDR3 coding DNA: TGTGCCAGCAGCTTGGGTCGCTCTGGAAACACCATATATTTT. The chain is built from TRBV5-4 and TRBJ1-3; D call uncertain. Trimming took off 0 bases at V and 0 bases at J, with 4 bases between the two ends. The germline V gene has CDR1 SGHNT and CDR2 YYREEE (reference sequence). CDR3 length: 14 amino acids.